Presented here are 18 T cell receptor beta chains from one specimen sequenced in a study of T cell responses to AZD1222 COVID-19 vaccine. Sequenced by immunoSEQ multiplex PCR; TCRdb stores in-frame clones only, minus some. The sample includes more than 150,000 clones, 75% to 90% of them seen just once. The starting material was peripheral blood, obtained on day 0 of MenACWY control vaccination. Every receptor here comes from an adult in good health.

The rearrangement links TRBV5-4 to TRBJ1-1, with 7 nucleotides matching TRBD1. Germline values: CDR1 SGHNT, CDR2 YYREEE (reference sequence). This CDR3 region has 15 residues. J gave up 1 base and V 4 bases, and 7 bases lay outside the gene matches. For the CDR3, the DNA is TGTGCCAGCAGCGCTATGAGACAGGGGAACACTGAAGCTTTCTTT. Translation gives CASSAMRQGNTEAFF. The whole variable domain, remainder taken from reference TRBV5-4 and TRBJ1-1, is ETGVTQSPTHLIKTRGQQVTLRCSSQSGHNTVSWYQQALGQGPQFIFQYYREEENGRGNFPPRFSGLQFPNYSSELNVNALELDDSALYLCASSAMRQGNTEAFFGQGTRLTVV.

The chain uses TRBV24-1 and TRBJ2-7; tentatively, D is TRBD2 (6 bases). Trimming stripped 4 bases from V and 2 bases from J, with 17 bases between. CDR1 is KGHDR, CDR2 SFDVKD, per germline. The CDR3 runs to 16 residues. The CDR3: CATSDHSGTGAYEQYF. The CDR3 DNA reads TGTGCCACCAGTGACCACTCCGGGACTGGGGCCTACGAGCAGTACTTC.

The chain is built from TRBV28 and TRBJ1-2, with D possibly being TRBD1 (5 bases). CDR1 and CDR2 from the germline V gene are MDHEN and SYDVKM. Trimming stripped 5 bases from V and 2 bases from J, with 9 bases between. The CDR3 totals 13 residues. The CDR3 loop is CASSPDRNYGYTF. CDR3 DNA sequence: TGTGCCAGCAGTCCCGACAGAAACTATGGCTACACCTTC.

V gene TRBV10-3 combines with J gene TRBJ2-1; D may correspond to TRBD1 or TRBD2 (6 bases each). Germline CDR1 reads ENHRY; CDR2 reads SYGVKD. Trimming removed 0 bases at V and 6 bases at J, with 15 bases between. The CDR3 has 16 residues. In DNA form, the CDR3 reads TGTGCCATCAGTGAGTCTGACCCCAAGGGGGGCAATGAGCAGTTCTTC. Translating gives CAISESDPKGGNEQFF.

Only one count was recorded for this clone. The chain couples TRBV9 to TRBJ2-7; TRBD1 aligns across 7 bases. With V trimmed by 3 bases and J by 2 bases, 8 bases remained unmatched. The CDR3 covers 15 residues. The germline CDR1 and CDR2 sequences are SGDLS and YYNGEE. CDR3 region: CASSARDSSAYEQYF. DNA of the CDR3: TGTGCCAGCAGCGCCAGGGACAGTTCAGCCTACGAGCAGTACTTC.

This clone was seen more than once but under ten times. The V call is TRBV28, the J call TRBJ2-1; D may be TRBD1 or TRBD2 (6 bases each). V was shortened by 3 bases and J by 1 base, with 19 bases between the two germline ends. In germline, CDR1 is MDHEN, CDR2 SYDVKM. CDR3 length: 18 residues. Here the CDR3 DNA reads TGTGCCAGCAGTTTGGGGGGAATGTGGGGACAATCCTACAATGAGCAGTTCTTC. This sequence encodes CASSLGGMWGQSYNEQFF.

The chain combines TRBV10-2 with TRBJ2-7; D might be TRBD1 or TRBD2, each matching 6 bases. The V gene's germline CDR1 is WSHSY and CDR2 SAAADI. The CDR3 is made up of 14 amino acids. Trimming shortened V by 8 bases and J by 0 bases, and 14 bases separated the two germline ends. Here the CDR3 DNA reads TGCGCCAGCCTAGGGGGACTGAGCTCCTACGAGCAGTACTTC. Translated: CASLGGLSSYEQYF.

This clone was recorded a few times. V is TRBV6-4 and J is TRBJ2-3, with TRBD2 matching 7 bases. V trimming: 3 bases; J trimming: 0 bases; junction bases outside the gene matches: 3. The germline V gene has CDR1 MRHNA and CDR2 SNTAGT. This CDR3 region has 15 residues. The CDR3, as DNA: TGTGCCAGCAGTGAGTCGGGAGGTAGCACAGATACGCAGTATTTT. Encoded protein: CASSESGGSTDTQYF.

The chain uses TRBV3-1 (or the pseudogene TRBV3-2) and TRBJ2-5; TRBD2 agrees at 9 bases. CDR1 and CDR2 (germline): LGHDT, YNNKEL (reference sequence). V lost 3 bases and J lost 5; bases outside the gene matches: 7. The CDR3 has 15 amino acids. In DNA, the CDR3 is TGTGCCAGCAGCCAGGTTAGCGGGAGATGGGAGACCCAGTACTTC. Translation gives CASSQVSGRWETQYF.

V usage is TRBV28 and J usage is TRBJ2-7; 9 nucleotides match TRBD1. The germline CDR1 and CDR2 sequences are MDHEN and SYDVKM. This CDR3 is built from 12 residues. The V segment lost 6 bases and the J segment 3 bases; nucleotides outside the gene matches: 0. CDR3 in amino acids: CASRDRGYEQYF. The CDR3 DNA is TGTGCCAGCAGGGACAGGGGCTACGAGCAGTACTTC.

This clone is a singleton in its sample. The gene calls are TRBV28 and TRBJ1-5, with TRBD1 as a possible D gene (5 bases). Germline V gene lookup returns CDR1 MDHEN and CDR2 SYDVKM. This CDR3 is 16 amino acids long. Trimming removed 7 bases at V and 0 bases at J, with 16 bases between. This chain's CDR3 is CASNLRGRSSNQPQHF. CDR3 DNA: TGTGCCAGCAATCTAAGGGGAAGGAGTAGCAATCAGCCCCAGCATTTT.

The CDR3 here is CASSLALTGPGANVLTF. CDR3 DNA: TGCGCCAGCAGCTTGGCGCTAACAGGGCCTGGGGCCAACGTCCTGACTTTC. The rearrangement uses TRBV5-1 and TRBJ2-6; perhaps TRBD1 as D (6 bases). The CDR3 loop spans 17 amino acids. V gave up 0 bases and J gave up 2 bases, with 12 bases separating them. Germline loops: CDR1 SGHRS, CDR2 YFSETQ.

The chain carries TRBV25-1 and TRBJ2-3, with D possibly TRBD1 on 5 matching bases. Germline CDR1 is MGHDK and CDR2 is SYGVNS. The CDR3 contains 15 residues. V gave up 5 bases and J gave up 1 base, with 13 bases separating them. CDR3 DNA sequence: TGTGCCAGCAGTCAAGGGGAATTTGGCACAGATACGCAGTATTTT. Translating it yields CASSQGEFGTDTQYF.

The chain has TRBV6-6 and TRBJ1-1, with D tentatively TRBD1 (6 bases). This CDR3 spans 14 amino acids. Germline CDR1 is MNHNY and CDR2 is SVGAGI (reference sequence). Trimming pared 6 bases from V and 5 bases from J, leaving 16 bases between. The CDR3 DNA sequence: TGTGCCAGCAGCCCTACAGGGTTGAGTACTGAAGCTTTCTTT. Protein product: CASSPTGLSTEAFF.

The chain employs TRBV28 and TRBJ2-1; D possibly corresponds to TRBD2 (6 bases). CDR1 and CDR2 from the germline V gene are MDHEN and SYDVKM. The V end was cut by 2 bases, the J end by 4 bases, with 9 bases between. The CDR3 has 14 residues. DNA for the CDR3: TGTGCCAGCAGTTTAAAGGCGGGGTACAATGAGCAGTTCTTC. Residues: CASSLKAGYNEQFF. Together with reference TRBV28 and TRBJ2-1, the CDR3 gives the full variable domain: DVKVTQSSRYLVKRTGEKVFLECVQDMDHENMFWYRQDPGLGLRLIYFSYDVKMKEKGDIPEGYSVSREKKERFSLILESASTNQTSMYLCASSLKAGYNEQFFGPGTRLTVL.

The rearrangement uses TRBV4-2 and TRBJ2-6; 9 bases line up with TRBD1. CDR3 length: 17 amino acids. Germline V gives CDR1 LGHNA, CDR2 YNFKEQ. V was pared by 2 bases and J by 4 bases, with 6 bases of the junction left unmatched. The CDR3 is CASSQLQGATGANVLTF. CDR3 nucleotides: TGTGCCAGCAGCCAACTACAGGGGGCAACGGGGGCCAACGTCCTGACTTTC.

The V call is TRBV10-3, the J call TRBJ1-2; a possible D gene is TRBD1 (5 bases). The V and J ends lost 4 bases and 5 bases respectively, with 11 bases between them. This CDR3 spans 13 amino acids. CDR1 and CDR2 from the germline V gene are ENHRY and SYGVKD. The CDR3 DNA follows: TGTGCCATCAGTGGGGGACGGGAGTATGGCTACACCTTC. Amino acid sequence: CAISGGREYGYTF.

The V gene is TRBV25-1, the J gene TRBJ2-1, with D unclear. Trimming removed 6 bases from V and 0 bases from J, with 6 bases in between. CDR1 and CDR2 (germline): MGHDK, SYGVNS. The CDR3 runs 13 residues. The CDR3 nucleotides are TGTGCCAGCAGCACCACCTCCTACAATGAGCAGTTCTTC. It yields the protein CASSTTSYNEQFF.